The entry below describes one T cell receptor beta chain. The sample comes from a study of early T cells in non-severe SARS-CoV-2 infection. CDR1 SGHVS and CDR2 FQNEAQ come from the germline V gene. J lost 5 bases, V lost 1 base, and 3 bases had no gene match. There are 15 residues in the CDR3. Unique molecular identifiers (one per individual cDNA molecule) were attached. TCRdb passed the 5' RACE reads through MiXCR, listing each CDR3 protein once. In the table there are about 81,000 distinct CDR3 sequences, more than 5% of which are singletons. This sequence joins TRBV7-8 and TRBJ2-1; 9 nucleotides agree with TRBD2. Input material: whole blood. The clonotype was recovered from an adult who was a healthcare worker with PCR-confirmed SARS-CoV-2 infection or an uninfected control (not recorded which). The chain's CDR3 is CASSLVSGGDNEQFF. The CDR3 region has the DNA TGTGCCAGCAGCTTAGTTAGCGGGGGAGACAATGAGCAGTTCTTC.